A single sample is the source of the 28 T cell receptor beta chains below, sequenced in a study of regulatory T cells in long-lasting Graves disease. Combining iRepertoire HTBI primers with Arm-PCR of CDR3 regions, the authors built TCR beta libraries. TCRdb itself ran the multiplex PCR reads through MiXCR, one entry per CDR3 protein. The repertoire has roughly 400,000 distinct CDR3 sequences, 20% to 25% of them found once; the top ten carry more than 20%. Sample time point: persistent/refractory GD, antithyroid drugs over 5 years with positive TRAb. RNA isolated from PBMCs was used to make the TCR library. Sequencing was performed on peripheral blood mononuclear cells (PBMCs), taken when the disease was refractory, from a patient treated with antithyroid drugs. The receptors derive from a female donor with Graves disease.

With respect to this clonotype: Relative to the germline gene, one junction end is altered; a read error may explain this. The chain carries TRBV28 and TRBJ2-7, with 16 bases aligning to TRBD2. The CDR3 totals 16 residues. Per the germline V gene, CDR1 is MDHEN and CDR2 is SYDVKM. CDR3 coding DNA: TGTGCCAGCAGTCCCCCCCGTTTGGGACTAGCGGGAGGGGGGGTTTTC. It encodes CASSPPRLGLAGGGVF.

This clonotype was seen at least ten times. The gene calls are TRBV11-2 and TRBJ2-7, with 7 bases aligning to TRBD1. The junction had 5 bases not matched to a gene; V was cut back by 4 bases and J by 2 bases. The germline CDR1 and CDR2 sequences are SGHAT and FQNNGV. This CDR3 is 14 amino acids long. This chain's CDR3 is CASSYRDRTYEQYF. As DNA, the CDR3 is TGTGCCAGCAGCTACCGGGACAGAACCTACGAGCAGTACTTC.

This clonotype was seen at least ten times. The rearrangement links TRBV15 to TRBJ2-4, with 12 bases lining up with TRBD1. V shed 0 bases and J 8 bases; nucleotides not matched to a gene: 5. This CDR3 region has 16 residues. Germline V gene lookup returns CDR1 LNHNV and CDR2 YYDKDF (reference sequence). The CDR3 DNA is TGTGCCACCAGCAGAGAGGGGACAGGGGGCTTGGACATTCAGTACTTC. Translation: CATSREGTGGLDIQYF.

Ten or more counts support this clonotype. The rearrangement uses TRBV30 and TRBJ2-5; 7 nucleotides agree with TRBD1. This CDR3 is 12 amino acids long. After removal of 4 bases from V and 3 bases from J, the junction contained 2 bases not matched to a gene. Per the germline V gene, CDR1 is GTSNPN and CDR2 is SVGIG (reference sequence). The CDR3 reads CAWTQGEETQYF. The CDR3 DNA follows: TGTGCCTGGACTCAGGGGGAAGAGACCCAGTACTTC. The full variable domain, in which reference TRBV30 and TRBJ2-5 provide the parts outside the CDR3, is SQTIHQWPATLVQPVGSPLSLECTVEGTSNPNLYWYRQAAGRGLQLLFYSVGIGQISSEVPQNLSASRPQDRQFILSSKKLLLSDSGFYLCAWTQGEETQYFGPGTRLLVL.

This clonotype occurred many times. CDR3 nucleotide sequence: TGTGCCAGCAGTTTCATCCCACAGACACGAGAGACCCAGTACTTC. It is translated as CASSFIPQTRETQYF. The chain joins TRBV12-3 or TRBV12-4 to TRBJ2-5; D ambiguous. With 3 bases removed from V and 4 bases from J, the gap between germline ends came to 15 bases. CDR3 length: 15 amino acids.

The sample holds many counts of this clonotype. The chain recombines TRBV7-2 with TRBJ2-7, with TRBD2 matching 10 bases. Germline trimming cut 5 bases from V and 4 bases from J; bases unmatched to any gene: 11. The CDR3 is 16 residues long. The germline CDR1 and CDR2 sequences are SGHTA and FQGNSA. The CDR3 spells CASSPQAGGPGYEQYF. The DNA for the CDR3 is TGTGCCAGCAGCCCCCAAGCGGGAGGGCCGGGGTACGAGCAGTACTTC.

This clonotype was detected ten times or more. This chain links TRBV30 with TRBJ1-1; no reliable D call. Germline CDR1 reads GTSNPN; CDR2 reads SVGIG (reference sequence). V was clipped by 4 bases and J by 0 bases, with 9 bases between them. CDR3 length: 13 residues. CDR3 nucleotide sequence: TGTGCCTGGAACCAGAGGATGAACACTGAAGCTTTCTTT. Translation: CAWNQRMNTEAFF.

This chain joins TRBV25-1 and TRBJ2-7; a weak D match, TRBD1 (5 bases). Trimming took off 6 bases at V and 3 bases at J, with 18 bases between the two ends. Per the germline V gene, CDR1 is MGHDK and CDR2 is SYGVNS. The CDR3 has 15 residues. Written as DNA, the CDR3 is TGTGCCAGCAGCCCCCTTTGGGGCGGCAACTACGAGCAGTACTTC. Encoded protein: CASSPLWGGNYEQYF.

This clonotype showed up many times. This chain uses TRBV19 with TRBJ1-1; weak D call: TRBD1 (5 bases). Trimming pared 0 bases from V and 4 bases from J, leaving 9 bases between. The germline gives CDR1 LNHDA, CDR2 SQIVND (reference sequence). The CDR3 runs 14 residues. CDR3 residues: CASSIDSQGTEAFF. The CDR3 DNA reads as TGTGCCAGTAGTATAGATAGCCAGGGCACTGAAGCTTTCTTT. The full variable domain, completed using reference TRBV19 and TRBJ1-1, is DGGITQSPKYLFRKEGQNVTLSCEQNLNHDAMYWYRQDPGQGLRLIYYSQIVNDFQKGDIAEGYSVSREKKESFPLTVTSAQKNPTAFYLCASSIDSQGTEAFFGQGTRLTVV.

This clonotype was observed many times. V and J are TRBV7-9 and TRBJ1-4; TRBD1 agrees at 8 bases. The V gene end was trimmed by 5 bases and the J gene end by 7 bases; junction bases not matched to a gene: 6. The V gene's germline CDR1 is SEHNR and CDR2 FQNEAQ (reference sequence). The length of the CDR3 is 14 residues. Here the CDR3 reads CASSPDRESEKLFF. In DNA, the CDR3 is TGTGCCAGCAGCCCGGACAGGGAGAGTGAAAAACTGTTTTTT.

This rearrangement joins TRBV6-1 to TRBJ2-7, with D possibly being TRBD1 (6 bases). Germline loops: CDR1 MNHNS, CDR2 SASEGT. The V end was cut by 4 bases, the J end by 3 bases, with 10 bases between. There are 13 residues in the CDR3. CDR3 nucleotide sequence: TGTGCCAGCAGTGGAACAGGGCGCTACGAGCAGTACTTC. It codes for CASSGTGRYEQYF.

There are a few counts of this clonotype. The rearrangement links TRBV11-1 to TRBJ2-5; D gene unclear. V was shortened by 1 base and J by 2 bases, with 17 bases between the two germline ends. CDR3 length: 17 residues. Germline CDR1 is SGHAT and CDR2 is FQDESV (reference sequence). The CDR3 bases are TGTGCCAGCAGCTTAGGCTCCGGTCCGAGATATCAAGAGACCCAGTACTTC. Translated, it gives CASSLGSGPRYQETQYF.

This clonotype was seen only a few times. This chain uses TRBV13 with TRBJ2-7, with 7 bases identical to TRBD2. CDR3 length: 14 residues. The germline CDR1 and CDR2 sequences are PRHDT and FYEKMQ (reference sequence). V lost 5 bases to trimming and J lost 5 bases; unmatched junction nucleotides: 9. The CDR3 DNA reads as TGTGCCAGCAGCCGCATGGCTAGCGGAAACGAGCAGTACTTC. It specifies CASSRMASGNEQYF.

In this sample, this clonotype turned up many times. The chain has TRBV6-1 and TRBJ1-1, with 8 nucleotides matching TRBD1. CDR3 length equals 17 residues. Germline CDR1 reads MNHNS; CDR2 reads SASEGT. V trimming: 6 bases; J trimming: 3 bases; junction bases outside the gene matches: 15. CDR3 in amino acids: CASRLTSRTGLDTEAFF. The CDR3 nucleotides are TGTGCCAGCAGACTTACGTCCCGGACAGGGCTCGACACTGAAGCTTTCTTT.

This clonotype rates as medium-sized. The chain has TRBV10-1 and TRBJ1-2; 7 nucleotides line up with TRBD1. The V and J ends lost 6 bases and 7 bases, in that order; junction bases with no gene match: 20. Germline loops: CDR1 WNHNN, CDR2 SYGVQD (reference sequence). The CDR3 sequence is 17 residues long. The DNA of the CDR3 is TGCGCCAGCAGGATCCCCGACAGGGATCGGAACGACGGTGGCTACACCTTC. Translating gives CASRIPDRDRNDGGYTF.

This rearrangement joins TRBV29-1 to TRBJ2-5; 10 positions agree with TRBD1. The CDR3 length is 15 residues. Germline-derived CDR1 and CDR2 are SQVTM and ANQGSEA. The V gene end was trimmed by 6 bases and the J gene end by 2 bases; junction bases not matched to a gene: 9. The CDR3 region has the DNA TGCAGCGTCGCGGTTTGGGACAGGGGACAAGAGACCCAGTACTTC. Residues: CSVAVWDRGQETQYF.

This clonotype was picked up many times. V and J are TRBV6-1 and TRBJ2-2, with D unclear. The V end was cut by 5 bases, the J end by 4 bases, with 11 bases between. Germline V gene data show CDR1 as MNHNS and CDR2 as SASEGT. The CDR3 has 14 residues. DNA of the CDR3: TGTGCCAGCAGTCCGGCCGCGGTCACCGGGGAGCTGTTTTTT. It is translated as CASSPAAVTGELFF.

The CDR3 DNA reads as TGTGCCAGCTCACCGGGGGTTTTATCTCCCCAGCATTTT. This translates into CASSPGVLSPQHF. The chain joins TRBV18 to TRBJ1-5; tentative D call: TRBD1 (5 bases). The germline gives CDR1 KGHSH, CDR2 LQKENI. With 3 bases removed from V and 10 bases from J, the gap between germline ends came to 13 bases. The CDR3 covers 13 residues. Full variable domain (remainder filled in from reference TRBV18 and TRBJ1-5): NAGVMQNPRHLVRRRGQEARLRCSPMKGHSHVYWYRQLPEEGLKFMVYLQKENIIDESGMPKERFSAEFPKEGPSILRIQQVVRGDSAAYFCASSPGVLSPQHFGDGTRLSIL.

J is TRBJ1-1 and V is TRBV7-9; D remains ambiguous. CDR3 length: 13 residues. Trimming stripped 1 base from V and 11 bases from J, with 14 bases between. Germline V gives CDR1 SEHNR, CDR2 FQNEAQ (reference sequence). For the CDR3, the DNA is TGTGCCAGCAGCTTAGGAAATAGGTTCGCGGCTTTCTTT. As protein: CASSLGNRFAAFF.

Details on this clonotype: A much larger clone differs from this one at a single base, so this may be a read error. The chain is built from TRBV5-1 and TRBJ1-2; the D gene is possibly TRBD1 (5 bases). From germline, CDR1 is SGHRS and CDR2 YFSETQ. V lost 3 bases, J lost 8 bases, and 14 bases lay in between. The CDR3 has 13 residues. CDR3 residues: CASSSWQGRGYTF. The CDR3 coding sequence is TGCGCCAGCAGCTCGTGGCAGGGCCGCGGCTACACCTTC.

This clonotype was recorded a few times. CDR3 DNA sequence: TGTGCCAGCAGCGGGGGCGGGAGGGGTATGGATGAGCAGTTCTTC. It encodes CASSGGGRGMDEQFF. The chain recombines TRBV12-3 or TRBV12-4 with TRBJ2-1, with TRBD2 matching 9 bases. The CDR3 is made up of 15 amino acids. Losses at the gene ends were 6 bases for V and 8 bases for J; bases not matched to a gene: 11.

This clonotype was observed at least ten times. V gene TRBV30 combines with J gene TRBJ1-1; 9 nucleotides agree with TRBD1. The junction had 0 bases not matched to a gene; V was cut back by 5 bases and J by 5 bases. The CDR3 consists of 11 residues. CDR1 and CDR2 from the germline V gene are GTSNPN and SVGIG (reference sequence). DNA for the CDR3: TGTGCCTGGGGACAGGGGACTGAAGCTTTCTTT. Translating it yields CAWGQGTEAFF.

The chain recombines TRBV13 with TRBJ2-7; 10 nucleotides agree with TRBD2. CDR3 length: 16 amino acids. Germline trimming cut 5 bases from V and 1 base from J; bases unmatched to any gene: 8. Germline-derived CDR1 and CDR2 are PRHDT and FYEKMQ (reference sequence). This CDR3 reads CASSTITSGDSYEQYF. The CDR3 coding sequence is TGTGCCAGCAGCACCATCACTAGCGGGGATTCCTACGAGCAGTACTTC.

Points on this clonotype: A single base separates this from a much larger clone, so it may be a read error. The chain links TRBV5-5 to TRBJ2-6; TRBD1 matches 8 bases. The germline gives CDR1 SGHKS, CDR2 YYEKEE (reference sequence). This CDR3 spans 18 amino acids. In nucleotides, the CDR3 is TGTGCCAGCAGCTTGGACACGAGGACAGGGTCTGGGGCCAACGCCCTGACTTTC. Residues: CASSLDTRTGSGANALTF. Complete variable domain (other parts from reference TRBV5-5 and TRBJ2-6): DAGVTQSPTHLIKTRGQQVTLRCSPISGHKSVSWYQQVLGQGPQFIFQYYEKEERGRGNFPDRFSARQFPNYSSELNVNALLLGDSALYLCASSLDTRTGSGANALTFGAGSRLTVL.

This clonotype was recorded once. A much larger clonotype is one base distant, so this may be a read error. This chain joins TRBV7-9 and TRBJ1-2, with 7 bases aligning to TRBD1. This CDR3 is built from 14 residues. Germline CDR1 SEHNR, CDR2 FQNEAQ (reference sequence). The CDR3 DNA is TGTGTCAGCAGCTACGGACAGGACGGGGATGGCTACACCTTC. Amino acids: CVSSYGQDGDGYTF.

This clonotype was counted only a few times. The chain employs TRBV7-2 and TRBJ2-7; 11 nucleotides agree with TRBD2. J was trimmed by 3 bases and V by 5 bases; bases with no gene match: 18. Germline loops: CDR1 SGHTA, CDR2 FQGNSA. CDR3 length: 19 residues. The CDR3 loop is CASSPKRGKTSGSFYEQYF. In DNA, the CDR3 is TGTGCCAGCAGCCCCAAGAGAGGAAAAACTAGCGGGAGTTTCTACGAGCAGTACTTC.

This clonotype was observed at least ten times. V gene TRBV20-1 combines with J gene TRBJ2-7; TRBD2 aligns across 10 bases. CDR1 is DFQATT, CDR2 SNEGSKA, per germline (reference sequence). This CDR3 contains 14 residues. V shed 6 bases and J 6 bases; nucleotides not matched to a gene: 11. The CDR3 nucleotides read TGCAGTGCCCCGAGCGGGAGGGCCGGCGGCGAGCAGTACTTC. It specifies CSAPSGRAGGEQYF.

This clonotype was observed at least ten times. The chain is built from TRBV6-5 and TRBJ2-2; 10 bases map to TRBD2. The CDR3 length is 17 residues. The germline gives CDR1 MNHEY, CDR2 SVGAGI. Trimming took 0 bases from V and 7 from J; bases not matched to a gene: 8. CDR3 sequence reads: CASSYSTASGRGGELFF. For the CDR3, the DNA is TGTGCCAGCAGTTACTCGACTGCTAGCGGGAGAGGCGGGGAGCTGTTTTTT.